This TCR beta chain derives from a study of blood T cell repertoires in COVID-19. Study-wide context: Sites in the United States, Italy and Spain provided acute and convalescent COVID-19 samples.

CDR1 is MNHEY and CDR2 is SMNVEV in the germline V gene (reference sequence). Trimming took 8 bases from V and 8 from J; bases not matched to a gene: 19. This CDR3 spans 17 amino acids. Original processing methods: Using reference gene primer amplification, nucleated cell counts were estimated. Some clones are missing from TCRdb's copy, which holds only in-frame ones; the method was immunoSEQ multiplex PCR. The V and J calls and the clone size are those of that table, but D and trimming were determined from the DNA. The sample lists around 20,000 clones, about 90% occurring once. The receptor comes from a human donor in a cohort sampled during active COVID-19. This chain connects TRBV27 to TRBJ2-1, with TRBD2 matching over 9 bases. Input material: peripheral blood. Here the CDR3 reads CASSNLGPSGAVDEQFF. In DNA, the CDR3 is TGTGCCAGCTCAAACCTGGGGCCTAGCGGGGCGGTCGATGAGCAGTTCTTC.